This TCR beta chain originates from a study of CXCR3-negative and CXCR3-positive naive CD8 T cells. Study-wide points: TRB CDR3s were more hydrophobic in CXCR3-positive than in CXCR3-negative naive cells.

The TRB libraries of cDNA were built by UMI-labeled 5' RACE. TCRdb re-called the 5' RACE reads and catalogs CDR3 proteins one per entry, DNA excluded. The repertoire table contains around 60,000 distinct CDR3 sequences. The CDR3 covers 15 residues. Germline CDR1 reads MDHEN; CDR2 reads SYDVKM. Points on this clonotype: Antigen unknown.

Material for sequencing was naive CXCR3+ CD8+ T cells from blood. Sample subset: CD45RO-CCR7+CD27+CD95- naive CD8+ T cells expressing CXCR3 (TNR3+). This receptor was taken from a human donor in good health. Some clones in this sample may be carry-over from other donors' samples. This rearrangement joins TRBV28 to TRBJ2-1; as DNA is missing, the TRBD2 call by TCRdb cannot be tested. The CDR3 loop reads CASSSGWAVNNEQFF.